This T cell receptor beta chain was profiled in a study of blood T cell repertoires in COVID-19. About the research overall: Acute and convalescent COVID-19 samples came from the United States, Italy and Spain. Sources were T cells, B-cell-depleted T cells, or PBMCs; the material itself was cDNA or gDNA.

A Seattle source enrolled patients during active infection and followed them longitudinally. Authors' processing steps: Scientists estimated how many nucleated cells there were by amplifying reference gene primers. The assay was immunoSEQ multiplex PCR, and TCRdb's table has in-frame clones only and misses some. The D gene and trimming were derived from the DNA, and the V and J assignments and clone size from that table. The sample gives about 370,000 clones, around 87% of which show up once; 8.5% to 12% is in the top ten. CDR3 size: 18 residues. Germline V CDR1 and CDR2: SGHRS, YFSETQ. V shed 2 bases, J shed 2 bases, and the junction held 11 bases outside the gene matches.

The chain combines TRBV5-1 with TRBJ2-7, with 12 bases matching TRBD2. The sequence came from a woman in her twenties or thirties with COVID-19, enrolled during active disease. The specimen sequenced was peripheral blood. The CDR3 region is CASSFLAGGSQRPYEQYF. The CDR3 region has the DNA TGCGCCAGCAGCTTCCTAGCGGGAGGGTCCCAACGTCCCTACGAGCAGTACTTC.